One and the same sample provided the 32 T cell receptor beta chains below, sequenced in a study of long-term antiretroviral therapy in people with HIV. Samples were assayed with immunoSEQ v3.0 at survey level. The table came from immunoSEQ multiplex PCR; TCRdb's copy has only in-frame clones and leaves some out. Of tens of thousands of clones in the sample, roughly 90% were seen once. The sample was unsorted PBMCs, taken 0.5 years after starting antiretroviral therapy. These receptors originate from a young woman with HIV.

The chain is built from TRBV2 and TRBJ2-7; D assignment may be TRBD1 or TRBD2 (5 bases each). CDR3 length: 17 amino acids. Trimming took 2 bases from V and 3 from J, leaving 20 bases between them. Germline V gives CDR1 SNHLY, CDR2 FYNNEI. In DNA, the CDR3 is TGTGCCAGCAGTGAACGGCTCTACCGGGACCAGAACTACGAGCAGTACTTC. It codes for CASSERLYRDQNYEQYF.

The CDR3 DNA follows: TGTGCCAGCAGCCTTAGGGGACCAGGGGCCTTTTCGGGCTACACCTTC. Translating it yields CASSLRGPGAFSGYTF. V is TRBV14 and J is TRBJ1-2; TRBD1 is a possible D gene (6 bases). The germline CDR1 and CDR2 sequences are SGHDN and FVKESK. Trimming took off 4 bases at V and 8 bases at J, with 23 bases between the two ends. CDR3 length equals 16 residues.

The chain joins TRBV21-1 to TRBJ1-5. TRBV21-1 is a recognized pseudogene. The CDR3 contains 15 residues. CDR3 amino acids: CASSKGRSCNQPQHF. In DNA form, the CDR3 reads TGTGCCAGCAGCAAAGGAAGGTCATGTAATCAGCCCCAGCATTTT.

This clone is medium-sized within its sample. V is TRBV7-8 and J is TRBJ2-3; D is perhaps TRBD2 (6 bases). CDR3 length: 15 amino acids. CDR1 is SGHVS, CDR2 FQNEAQ, per germline. V was cut by 1 base and J by 2 bases, with 10 bases left in between. The CDR3 here is CASSLGGGNTDTQYF. The DNA of the CDR3 is TGTGCCAGCAGCTTAGGGGGCGGGAACACAGATACGCAGTATTTT.

This chain links TRBV5-4 with TRBJ2-3; the D is unclear. V dropped 1 base and J dropped 4 bases, with 4 bases sitting between them. Germline CDR1 is SGHNT and CDR2 is YYREEE (reference sequence). CDR3 length equals 12 residues. The CDR3 nucleotides read TGTGCCAGCAGCTTGACACCAGATACGCAGTATTTT. It yields the protein CASSLTPDTQYF.

This clone turned up a few times. The gene calls are TRBV21-1 and TRBJ2-7; TRBD2, the D gene given by the table, was not confirmed from the DNA. TRBV21-1 is a pseudogene. The CDR3 totals 13 residues. This CDR3 reads CAGGRFKAYEQYF. CDR3 bases: TGTGCCGGCGGGAGGTTCAAAGCCTACGAGCAGTACTTC.

This rearrangement joins TRBV7-8 to TRBJ2-1; D not resolved. From germline, CDR1 is SGHVS and CDR2 FQNEAQ. The V gene lost 2 bases and the J gene lost 0 bases, with 11 bases spanning the gap. The CDR3 has 16 amino acids. The DNA of the CDR3 is TGTGCCAGCAGCTTATGGGGTAGCACCTCCTACAATGAGCAGTTCTTC. This encodes CASSLWGSTSYNEQFF. Full variable domain (remainder filled in from reference TRBV7-8 and TRBJ2-1): GAGVSQSPRYKVAKRGQDVALRCDPISGHVSLFWYQQALGQGPEFLTYFQNEAQLDKSGLPSDRFFAERPEGSVSTLKIQRTQQEDSAVYLCASSLWGSTSYNEQFFGPGTRLTVL.

The V and J genes are TRBV11-2 and TRBJ1-1, with D possibly TRBD1 on 6 matching bases. The CDR3 length is 15 residues. CDR1 is SGHAT, CDR2 FQNNGV, per germline. Trimming cost V 7 bases and J 0 bases, with 15 bases left between them. The CDR3 DNA is TGTGCCAGCACCCATCCGGGGGGCTTGAACACTGAAGCTTTCTTT. It encodes CASTHPGGLNTEAFF. Complete variable domain (other parts from reference TRBV11-2 and TRBJ1-1): EAGVAQSPRYKIIEKRQSVAFWCNPISGHATLYWYQQILGQGPKLLIQFQNNGVVDDSQLPKDRFSAERLKGVDSTLKIQPAKLEDSAVYLCASTHPGGLNTEAFFGQGTRLTVV.

The rearrangement links TRBV5-4 to TRBJ1-2, with TRBD1 identical over 7 bases. CDR3 size: 17 residues. J gave up 4 bases and V 0 bases, and 12 bases lay outside the gene matches. CDR1 SGHNT and CDR2 YYREEE come from the germline V gene (reference sequence). The CDR3 DNA reads as TGTGCCAGCAGCTTGGGCGGGGACAGTCCCGGTGGCTATGGCTACACCTTC. Encoded protein: CASSLGGDSPGGYGYTF. Full variable domain (rest looked up from reference TRBV5-4 and TRBJ1-2): ETGVTQSPTHLIKTRGQQVTLRCSSQSGHNTVSWYQQALGQGPQFIFQYYREEENGRGNFPPRFSGLQFPNYSSELNVNALELDDSALYLCASSLGGDSPGGYGYTFGSGTRLTVV.

The chain employs TRBV28 and TRBJ2-7; 8 bases line up with TRBD2. J gave up 2 bases and V 3 bases, and 6 bases lay outside the gene matches. The CDR3 is 15 residues long. Germline V gene data show CDR1 as MDHEN and CDR2 as SYDVKM. CDR3: CASSFGGGRTYEQYF. The CDR3 DNA reads as TGTGCCAGCAGTTTCGGGGGCGGGAGGACCTACGAGCAGTACTTC.

The chain combines TRBV6-5 with TRBJ2-1; the D is unclear. From germline, CDR1 is MNHEY and CDR2 SVGAGI. The CDR3 length is 11 residues. Trimming left V 7 bases short and J 8 bases short, with 9 bases between. The CDR3 DNA reads as TGTGCCAGCACCCGAAAGGATGAGCAGTTCTTC. Encoded protein: CASTRKDEQFF.

V and J are TRBV19 and TRBJ2-5, with D unclear. Trimming stripped 2 bases from V and 1 base from J, with 11 bases between. This CDR3 region has 15 residues. CDR1 is LNHDA, CDR2 SQIVND, per germline (reference sequence). This CDR3 reads CASSIKEGSQETQYF. In nucleotides, the CDR3 is TGTGCCAGTAGTATAAAAGAAGGAAGCCAAGAGACCCAGTACTTC.

The chain links TRBV20-1 to TRBJ1-2, with D possibly being TRBD1 (6 bases). CDR3 length: 11 amino acids. Germline CDR1 is DFQATT and CDR2 is SNEGSKA (reference sequence). The CDR3 sequence is CRADSDYGYTF. The CDR3 DNA follows: TGCAGGGCGGACAGTGACTATGGCTACACCTTC.

This chain uses TRBV21-1 with TRBJ1-5; the table gives TRBD1 as D, unverified against the DNA. TRBV21-1 is a pseudogene segment. The CDR3 consists of 20 residues. The CDR3, as DNA: TGTGCCAGCAGCAAAGGTCTCGGGACATCAACCTATAGTGGCAATCAGCCCCAGCATTTT. It specifies CASSKGLGTSTYSGNQPQHF.

V usage is TRBV5-8 and J usage is TRBJ1-2; tentatively, D is TRBD1 (6 bases). V was cut by 0 bases and J by 4 bases, with 7 bases left in between. The CDR3 loop spans 13 amino acids. The germline V gene encodes CDR1 SGHTS and CDR2 YDEGEE. CDR3 in amino acids: CASSLAGVYGYTF. CDR3 DNA sequence: TGTGCCAGCAGCTTGGCAGGGGTCTATGGCTACACCTTC.

This chain links TRBV15 with TRBJ2-7, with D possibly being TRBD1 (5 bases). V lost 0 bases and J 7 bases, leaving 13 bases between the germline ends. CDR3 length: 14 residues. Germline values: CDR1 LNHNV, CDR2 YYDKDF (reference sequence). DNA for the CDR3: TGTGCCACCAGCAGAGATAAAGGGGCAAGTGAGCAGTACTTC. This encodes CATSRDKGASEQYF.

A single count supports this clone. The rearrangement links TRBV18 to TRBJ2-7; TRBD2 agrees at 12 bases. CDR3 length: 16 amino acids. Germline CDR1 is KGHSH and CDR2 is LQKENI. The ends lost 4 bases at V and 9 bases at J; junction bases unmatched: 13. The CDR3 DNA sequence: TGTGCCAGCTCACTTACTCTAGCGGGAGGGCACGGGAGGCAGTACTTC. Translated: CASSLTLAGGHGRQYF.

The chain uses TRBV6-5 and TRBJ2-5; no definite D call. The CDR3 covers 11 residues. The germline gives CDR1 MNHEY, CDR2 SVGAGI. Trimming stripped 4 bases from V and 1 base from J, with 1 base between. CDR3 sequence (DNA): TGTGCCAGCAGTTCCCAAGAGACCCAGTACTTC. It encodes CASSSQETQYF.

For this clone: At one boundary the junction diverges from the germline segment, which might be a read error. The CDR3 coding sequence is TGTGCCAGCAGCGTAGCCCCTCGGGCTACCGGAAACACCATATATTTT. This gives the protein CASSVAPRATGNTIYF. The V gene is TRBV7-8, the J gene TRBJ1-3; D gene uncertain. This CDR3 has 16 residues. CDR1 is SGHVS, CDR2 FQNEAQ, per germline.

V gene TRBV29-1 combines with J gene TRBJ2-2; D may be TRBD1 (5 bases). The ends were cut back, 4 bases at V and 4 bases at J, with 19 bases in the middle. The length of the CDR3 is 16 residues. Germline V CDR1 and CDR2: SQVTM, ANQGSEA. The DNA of the CDR3 is TGCAGCGTTGTTGGCTCCCAGGGTAGGACCACCGGGGAGCTGTTTTTT. Translated: CSVVGSQGRTTGELFF.

J is TRBJ1-5 and V is TRBV19; the D gene is possibly TRBD1 (6 bases). Germline-derived CDR1 and CDR2 are LNHDA and SQIVND (reference sequence). The CDR3 sequence is 19 residues long. Trimming pared 5 bases from V and 0 bases from J, leaving 23 bases between. CDR3 protein: CASSYGPRDNILSNQPQHF. CDR3 nucleotide sequence: TGTGCCAGTAGTTATGGGCCCCGGGACAACATTCTTAGCAATCAGCCCCAGCATTTT.

This chain joins TRBV7-2 and TRBJ2-3; 7 bases match TRBD1. Germline values: CDR1 SGHTA, CDR2 FQGNSA. The trim removed 2 bases at V and 4 bases at J, leaving 3 bases unmatched. The CDR3 covers 14 residues. The CDR3 is CASSLRQGPDTQYF. The CDR3 DNA reads as TGTGCCAGCAGCTTACGACAGGGCCCAGATACGCAGTATTTT.

The rearrangement links TRBV7-6 to TRBJ1-3; D possibly corresponds to TRBD1 (6 bases). The CDR3 has 14 amino acids. Germline V gene lookup returns CDR1 SGHVS and CDR2 FNYEAQ. Trimming took off 5 bases at V and 10 bases at J, with 18 bases between the two ends. In DNA form, the CDR3 reads TGTGCCAGCAGCCCCCGATTACTTACAGGGACCATATATTTT. It specifies CASSPRLLTGTIYF. The variable domain in full, completed from reference TRBV7-6 and TRBJ1-3, reads GAGVSQSPRYKVTKRGQDVALRCDPISGHVSLYWYRQALGQGPEFLTYFNYEAQQDKSGLPNDRFSAERPEGSISTLTIQRTEQRDSAMYRCASSPRLLTGTIYFGEGSWLTVV.

The rearrangement uses TRBV27 and TRBJ2-7; D gene ambiguous. The CDR3 loop spans 14 amino acids. The V gene's germline CDR1 is MNHEY and CDR2 SMNVEV (reference sequence). Trimming left V 4 bases short and J 1 base short, with 11 bases between. Here the CDR3 reads CASSYGPRSYEQYF. The DNA of the CDR3 is TGTGCCAGCAGTTACGGGCCCAGATCCTACGAGCAGTACTTC.

The chain combines TRBV27 with TRBJ2-7; TRBD1 aligns across 10 bases. Germline V gene data show CDR1 as MNHEY and CDR2 as SMNVEV (reference sequence). V lost 5 bases, J lost 6 bases, and 10 bases stayed unmatched. The CDR3 is 15 residues long. CDR3 bases: TGTGCCAGCAGTGGCAACCCCGACAGGGGGCTCGAGCAGTACTTC. It codes for CASSGNPDRGLEQYF.

This clone was found once. This chain connects TRBV4-3 to TRBJ2-7, with 7 bases aligning to TRBD2. With 0 bases clipped from V and 3 bases from J, the junction kept 5 bases outside the gene matches. CDR1 is LGHNA, CDR2 YSLEER, per germline. The CDR3 is made up of 15 amino acids. The CDR3 coding sequence is TGCGCCAGCAGCCAAGACGGCGGGAGTGACTACGAGCAGTACTTC. This sequence encodes CASSQDGGSDYEQYF.

The chain recombines TRBV4-3 with TRBJ1-2; TRBD1 matches at 8 bases. The CDR3 extends over 14 amino acids. CDR1 and CDR2 from the germline V gene are LGHNA and YSLEER. Trimming at V came to 0 bases and at J to 9 bases, leaving 6 bases not matched to a gene. The CDR3 sequence is CASSQDGAGGSYTF. The CDR3 coding sequence is TGCGCCAGCAGCCAAGATGGGGCAGGGGGCAGCTACACCTTC.

This clone came up once. The chain joins TRBV19 to TRBJ2-3; D unresolved. Deletions cut 3 bases from V and 3 bases from J, with 4 bases between. Germline-derived CDR1 and CDR2 are LNHDA and SQIVND (reference sequence). CDR3 length: 12 amino acids. CDR3 residues: CASSISTDTQYF. CDR3 nucleotides: TGTGCCAGTAGTATCTCAACAGATACGCAGTATTTT.

This CDR3 is CASSLGAGPNNEQFF. The CDR3 DNA reads as TGCGCCAGCAGCTTGGGCGCCGGGCCTAACAATGAGCAGTTCTTC. The chain recombines TRBV5-1 with TRBJ2-1; D remains ambiguous. This CDR3 spans 15 amino acids. CDR1 SGHRS and CDR2 YFSETQ come from the germline V gene. V was pared by 0 bases and J by 5 bases, with 12 bases between. The full variable domain, completed using reference TRBV5-1 and TRBJ2-1, is KAGVTQTPRYLIKTRGQQVTLSCSPISGHRSVSWYQQTPGQGLQFLFEYFSETQRNKGNFPGRFSGRQFSNSRSEMNVSTLELGDSALYLCASSLGAGPNNEQFFGPGTRLTVL.

J is TRBJ2-7 and V is TRBV27; 8 bases fit TRBD1. Germline V gives CDR1 MNHEY, CDR2 SMNVEV (reference sequence). The trim removed 6 bases at V and 3 bases at J, leaving 13 bases unmatched. The CDR3 runs 16 residues. The CDR3 spells CASRTYRDRTYYEQYF. The CDR3 region has the DNA TGTGCCAGCAGGACTTACCGGGACAGGACTTACTACGAGCAGTACTTC.

The J gene is TRBJ2-3, the V gene TRBV28; 13 nucleotides align to TRBD2. CDR1 and CDR2 from the germline V gene are MDHEN and SYDVKM. The junction had 2 bases not matched to a gene; V was cut back by 0 bases and J by 2 bases. This CDR3 comprises 17 residues. CDR3 amino acids: CASSLWGTSGTTDTQYF. The CDR3, as DNA: TGTGCCAGCAGTTTATGGGGGACTAGCGGGACCACAGATACGCAGTATTTT.

The V call is TRBV12-5, the J call TRBJ2-1, with D uncertain. The germline CDR1 and CDR2 sequences are LGHNT and FRNRAP. This CDR3 comprises 11 residues. Trimming pared 3 bases from V and 8 bases from J, leaving 5 bases between. The chain's CDR3 is CASGFRDEQFF. The CDR3 nucleotides read TGTGCTAGTGGTTTTAGAGATGAGCAGTTCTTC.